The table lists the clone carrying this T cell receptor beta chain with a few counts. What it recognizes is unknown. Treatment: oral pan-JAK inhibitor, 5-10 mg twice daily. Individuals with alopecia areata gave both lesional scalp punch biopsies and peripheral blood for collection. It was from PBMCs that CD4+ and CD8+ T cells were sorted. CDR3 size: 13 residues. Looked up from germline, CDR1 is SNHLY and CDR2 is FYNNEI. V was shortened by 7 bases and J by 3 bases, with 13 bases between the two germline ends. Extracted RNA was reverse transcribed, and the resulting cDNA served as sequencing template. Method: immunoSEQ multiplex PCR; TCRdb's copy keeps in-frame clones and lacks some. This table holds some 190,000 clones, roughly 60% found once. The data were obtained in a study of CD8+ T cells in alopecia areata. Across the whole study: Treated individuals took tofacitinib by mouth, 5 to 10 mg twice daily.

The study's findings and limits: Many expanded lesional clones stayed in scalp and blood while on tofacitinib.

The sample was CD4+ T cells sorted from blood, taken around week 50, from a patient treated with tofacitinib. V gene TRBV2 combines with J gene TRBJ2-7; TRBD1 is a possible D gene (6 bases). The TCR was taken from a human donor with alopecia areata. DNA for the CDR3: TGTGCCAGCACCCCGGGACATGTCTACGAGCAGTACTTC. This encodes CASTPGHVYEQYF.